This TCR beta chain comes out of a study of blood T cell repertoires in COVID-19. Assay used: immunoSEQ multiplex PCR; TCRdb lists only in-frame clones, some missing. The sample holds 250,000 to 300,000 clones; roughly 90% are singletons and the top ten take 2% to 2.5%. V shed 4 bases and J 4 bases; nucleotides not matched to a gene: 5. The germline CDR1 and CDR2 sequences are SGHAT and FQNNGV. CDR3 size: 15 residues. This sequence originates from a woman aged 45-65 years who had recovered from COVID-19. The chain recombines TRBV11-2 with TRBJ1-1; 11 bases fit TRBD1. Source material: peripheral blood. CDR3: CASSYPGTGGTEAFF. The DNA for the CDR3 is TGTGCCAGCAGCTACCCCGGGACAGGGGGCACTGAAGCTTTCTTT.